Shown below are 2 T cell receptor beta chains from a single sample sequenced in a study of CD8 T cells in Susac syndrome. RNA totalling about 0.45 to 1 ug underwent reverse transcription with random hexamers. Using its own MiXCR run on the immunoSEQ multiplex PCR reads, TCRdb lists one record per CDR3 protein. The table has roughly 190,000 distinct CDR3 sequences, 80% to 95% seen once; the top ten hold around 0.1%. Sequenced material: CD4+ T cells from PBMCs. The receptors derive from a human donor in good health.

V is TRBV9 and J is TRBJ2-1; D is possibly TRBD1 (6 bases). CDR3 length equals 13 residues. The V end lost 3 bases, the J end lost 15 bases, and 19 bases lay between the germline ends. The germline CDR1 and CDR2 sequences are SGDLS and YYNGEE. Here the CDR3 reads CASSDGTRPSPFF. DNA for the CDR3: TGTGCCAGCAGCGACGGGACAAGGCCTTCACCGTTCTTC.

The J gene is TRBJ2-2, the V gene TRBV28; D unresolved. The V and J ends lost 4 bases and 1 base respectively, with 7 bases between them. The CDR3 runs to 14 residues. CDR1 and CDR2 (germline): MDHEN, SYDVKM. The CDR3 DNA follows: TGTGCCAGCAGTTACGGACGGAACACCGGGGAGCTGTTTTTT. Translating it yields CASSYGRNTGELFF.